Each of the 7 T cell receptor beta chains below was sequenced from the same sample in a study of cytomegalovirus exposure and HLA in healthy donors. Here immunoSEQ multiplex PCR was the method, and the copy in TCRdb shows in-frame clones only, minus some. This sample has tens of thousands of clones, with over 85% found just once. The specimen sequenced was PBMCs. The source is a man in his late teens or twenties in good health and CMV-seronegative.

The chain recombines TRBV12-5 with TRBJ1-5; D may be TRBD1 (5 bases). CDR1 and CDR2 (germline): LGHNT, FRNRAP. CDR3 size: 15 residues. Trimming left V 1 base short and J 4 bases short, with 11 bases between. The CDR3 DNA sequence: TGTGCTAGTGGTTTGGCTTCACGGGGGAATCAGCCCCAGCATTTT. Protein sequence: CASGLASRGNQPQHF.

The V and J genes are TRBV7-3 and TRBJ2-1, with a possible D match to TRBD1 (5 bases). The V gene's germline CDR1 is SGHTA and CDR2 FQGTGA. The CDR3 is 15 amino acids. Between the trimmed V and J ends, which lost 0 bases and 6 bases, there was a span of 12 bases. CDR3 nucleotide sequence: TGTGCCAGCAGCTTAACGTTTGGGGCGGCCAATGAGCAGTTCTTC. As protein: CASSLTFGAANEQFF.

This clone showed up just a few times. The rearrangement uses TRBV4-1 and TRBJ1-5; the D is unclear. The germline V gene has CDR1 MGHRA and CDR2 YSYEKL. This CDR3 has 15 amino acids. V gave up 2 bases and J gave up 0 bases, with 8 bases separating them. CDR3 loop: CASSQFRDSNQPQHF. CDR3 coding DNA: TGCGCCAGCAGCCAATTCCGGGATAGCAATCAGCCCCAGCATTTT.

CDR3: CASSLDRTVISTDTQYF. The DNA for the CDR3 is TGTGCCAGCAGCTTAGATAGGACAGTAATTTCCACAGATACGCAGTATTTT. The chain links TRBV7-9 to TRBJ2-3; a possible D gene is TRBD1 (6 bases). The V end was cut by 1 base, the J end by 2 bases, with 16 bases between. The CDR3 contains 17 residues. CDR1 and CDR2 (germline): SEHNR, FQNEAQ (reference sequence).

CDR3 in amino acids: CASSLLATSGNPYEQYF. Written as DNA, the CDR3 is TGTGCCAGCAGTCTCCTCGCGACTAGCGGGAACCCCTACGAGCAGTACTTC. This rearrangement joins TRBV28 to TRBJ2-7; TRBD2 aligns across 11 bases. The length of the CDR3 is 17 residues. The V gene's germline CDR1 is MDHEN and CDR2 SYDVKM. The trim removed 5 bases at V and 2 bases at J, leaving 11 bases unmatched.

J is TRBJ2-1 and V is TRBV7-9; TRBD2 matches 8 bases. Germline CDR1 SEHNR, CDR2 FQNEAQ (reference sequence). V lost 4 bases, J lost 6 bases, and 8 bases stayed unmatched. The CDR3 has 15 amino acids. The CDR3 DNA follows: TGTGCCAGCAGCTACACTAGCGGACCCCGCAATGAGCAGTTCTTC. Translating it yields CASSYTSGPRNEQFF.

The V and J genes are TRBV7-3 and TRBJ2-1; possible D gene TRBD1, 5 bases. Germline CDR1 reads SGHTA; CDR2 reads FQGTGA. This CDR3 comprises 13 residues. V shed 1 base and J shed 10 bases, with 11 bases lying between them. CDR3 sequence (DNA): TGTGCCAGCAGCTTAAAAAGGGGCTTGGAGCAGTTCTTC. It translates to CASSLKRGLEQFF.